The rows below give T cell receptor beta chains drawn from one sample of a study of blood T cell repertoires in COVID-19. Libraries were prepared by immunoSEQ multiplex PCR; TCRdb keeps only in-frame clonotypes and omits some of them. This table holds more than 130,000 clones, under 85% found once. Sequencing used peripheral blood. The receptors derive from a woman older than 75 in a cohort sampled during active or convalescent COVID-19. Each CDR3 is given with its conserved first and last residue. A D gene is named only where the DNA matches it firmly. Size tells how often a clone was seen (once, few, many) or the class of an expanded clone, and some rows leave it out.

CDR3 protein: CSVGGTLGTDTQYF
CDR3 DNA: TGCAGCGTCGGGGGGACCCTAGGCACAGATACGCAGTATTTT
D gene: TRBD2
V gene: TRBV29-1
J gene: TRBJ2-3
clone size: NA

CDR3 protein: CASSSDMTPQPQHF
CDR3 DNA: TGTGCCAGCAGCTCGGACATGACTCCTCAGCCCCAGCATTTT
D gene: NA
V gene: TRBV7-2
J gene: TRBJ1-5
clone size: NA

CDR3 protein: CASSQSGGTSTDTQYF
CDR3 DNA: TGCGCCAGCAGTCAATCAGGCGGCACTAGCACAGATACGCAGTATTTT
D gene: NA
V gene: TRBV23-1
J gene: TRBJ2-3
clone size: once

CDR3 protein: CASSLAGAQYF
CDR3 DNA: TGTGCCTCGTCACTAGCGGGGGCGCAGTATTTT
D gene: TRBD2
V gene: TRBV30
J gene: TRBJ2-3
clone size: NA

CDR3 protein: CASSRGLAETQYF
CDR3 DNA: TGTGCCAGCAGTAGGGGACTAGCGGAGACCCAGTACTTC
D gene: TRBD2
V gene: TRBV6-5
J gene: TRBJ2-5
clone size: NA

CDR3 protein: CASSVSAVDTQYF
CDR3 DNA: TGTGCCAGCAGCGTATCCGCGGTAGATACGCAGTATTTT
D gene: NA
V gene: TRBV9
J gene: TRBJ2-3
clone size: once

CDR3 protein: CASSQEREEVNTEAFF
CDR3 DNA: TGTGCCAGCAGCCAAGAAAGGGAGGAGGTGAATACTGAAGCTTTCTTT
D gene: NA
V gene: TRBV3-1/TRBV3-2
J gene: TRBJ1-1
clone size: once

CDR3 protein: CASSFNSQETQYF
CDR3 DNA: TGCGCCAGCAGCTTTAACAGCCAAGAGACCCAGTACTTC
D gene: NA
V gene: TRBV5-1
J gene: TRBJ2-5
clone size: NA

CDR3 protein: CASSTSGLAGPDTQYF
CDR3 DNA: TGTGCCAGTAGTACTTCGGGACTAGCGGGGCCAGATACGCAGTATTTT
D gene: TRBD2
V gene: TRBV19
J gene: TRBJ2-3
clone size: NA

CDR3 protein: CASSLVTSGGQETQYF
CDR3 DNA: TGTGCCAGCAGCTTAGTGACTAGCGGGGGCCAAGAGACCCAGTACTTC
D gene: TRBD2
V gene: TRBV11-2
J gene: TRBJ2-5
clone size: NA

CDR3 protein: CASSLVALGETQYF
CDR3 DNA: TGTGCCAGCAGCTTAGTTGCTCTCGGGGAGACCCAGTACTTC
D gene: NA
V gene: TRBV7-9
J gene: TRBJ2-5
clone size: NA

CDR3 protein: CASSQDWRRTGPRGDTQYF
CDR3 DNA: TGTGCCAGCAGCCAAGATTGGAGAAGGACAGGGCCCAGGGGAGATACGCAGTATTTT
D gene: TRBD1
V gene: TRBV3-1/TRBV3-2
J gene: TRBJ2-3
clone size: many

CDR3 protein: CASSNDYDTDTQYF
CDR3 DNA: TGTGCCAGCAGTAACGACTACGACACAGATACGCAGTATTTT
D gene: NA
V gene: TRBV6-2/TRBV6-3
J gene: TRBJ2-3
clone size: once

CDR3 protein: CASIDPGSGGTEAFF
CDR3 DNA: TGTGCCAGTATCGATCCGGGCTCCGGGGGCACTGAAGCTTTCTTT
D gene: NA
V gene: TRBV19
J gene: TRBJ1-1
clone size: NA

CDR3 protein: CASSFIRGTQYF
CDR3 DNA: TGTGCCAGCAGTTTTATCAGGGGGACCCAGTACTTC
D gene: NA
V gene: TRBV6-2/TRBV6-3
J gene: TRBJ2-5
clone size: NA

CDR3 protein: CASSPLQGSGNTIYF
CDR3 DNA: TGTGCCAGCTCACCACTACAGGGTAGTGGAAACACCATATATTTT
D gene: NA
V gene: TRBV18
J gene: TRBJ1-3
clone size: NA

CDR3 protein: CASSPPRRGTYGYTF
CDR3 DNA: TGTGCCAGCTCACCACCCAGGCGGGGTACCTATGGCTACACCTTC
D gene: NA
V gene: TRBV18
J gene: TRBJ1-2
clone size: NA

CDR3 protein: CASSLWDRRQETQYF
CDR3 DNA: TGTGCCAGCAGCTTATGGGACAGGAGGCAAGAGACCCAGTACTTC
D gene: TRBD1
V gene: TRBV7-8
J gene: TRBJ2-5
clone size: NA

CDR3 protein: CASSLKQGWNTEAFF
CDR3 DNA: TGTGCCAGCAGCCTTAAGCAGGGATGGAACACTGAAGCTTTCTTT
D gene: NA
V gene: TRBV7-8
J gene: TRBJ1-1
clone size: NA

CDR3 protein: CASSLQGNTEAFF
CDR3 DNA: TGTGCCAGCAGCCTACAGGGGAACACTGAAGCTTTCTTT
D gene: NA
V gene: TRBV3-1/TRBV3-2
J gene: TRBJ1-1
clone size: NA

CDR3 protein: CASSPGSLSEKLFF
CDR3 DNA: TGTGCCAGCTCACCGGGGAGCCTTAGCGAAAAACTGTTTTTT
D gene: NA
V gene: TRBV18
J gene: TRBJ1-4
clone size: NA

CDR3 protein: CASKRPGGTYNEQFF
CDR3 DNA: TGTGCCAGTAAAAGGCCGGGGGGCACCTACAATGAGCAGTTCTTC
D gene: NA
V gene: TRBV6-5
J gene: TRBJ2-1
clone size: NA

CDR3 protein: CASAPSGNEQFF
CDR3 DNA: TGTGCCAGCGCCCCTTCGGGGAATGAGCAGTTCTTC
D gene: NA
V gene: TRBV7-3
J gene: TRBJ2-1
clone size: few

CDR3 protein: CASSLSPFMNTEAFF
CDR3 DNA: TGTGCCAGCAGCTTAAGCCCCTTCATGAACACTGAAGCTTTCTTT
D gene: NA
V gene: TRBV11-3
J gene: TRBJ1-1
clone size: NA

CDR3 protein: CASSPGQGNEQFF
CDR3 DNA: TGTGCCAGCTCACCCGGACAGGGCAATGAGCAGTTCTTC
D gene: TRBD1
V gene: TRBV18
J gene: TRBJ2-1
clone size: NA

CDR3 protein: CASSQDGSPINTEAFF
CDR3 DNA: TGTGCCAGCAGCCAAGATGGCAGTCCGATTAACACTGAAGCTTTCTTT
D gene: NA
V gene: TRBV3-1/TRBV3-2
J gene: TRBJ1-1
clone size: NA

CDR3 protein: CASTPLGHRIGEQFF
CDR3 DNA: TGTGCCAGCACCCCCCTGGGACACCGTATTGGAGAGCAGTTCTTC
D gene: NA
V gene: TRBV11-2
J gene: TRBJ2-1
clone size: NA

CDR3 protein: CASSPTGGRQETQYF
CDR3 DNA: TGCGCCAGCAGCCCCACAGGGGGGCGTCAAGAGACCCAGTACTTC
D gene: TRBD1
V gene: TRBV5-1
J gene: TRBJ2-5
clone size: NA

CDR3 protein: CATSRAGNTSPLHF
CDR3 DNA: TGTGCCACCAGCAGAGCAGGGAACACTTCACCCCTCCACTTT
D gene: NA
V gene: TRBV15
J gene: TRBJ1-6
clone size: few

CDR3 protein: CASSDLHRSNEQFF
CDR3 DNA: TGTGCCAGCAGTGACTTACACAGGTCAAATGAGCAGTTCTTC
D gene: NA
V gene: TRBV2
J gene: TRBJ2-1
clone size: NA

CDR3 protein: CASSFARISGGVRYEQFF
CDR3 DNA: TGTGCCAGCAGCTTTGCCCGGATTAGCGGGGGGGTTCGGTATGAGCAGTTCTTC
D gene: TRBD2
V gene: TRBV7-2
J gene: TRBJ2-1
clone size: NA

CDR3 protein: CASRQGRTDTQYF
CDR3 DNA: TGCGCCAGCAGACAGGGAAGGACAGATACGCAGTATTTT
D gene: NA
V gene: TRBV4-3
J gene: TRBJ2-3
clone size: once

CDR3 protein: CASSLGTYGYTF
CDR3 DNA: TGCGCCAGCAGCTTGGGGACATATGGCTACACCTTC
D gene: NA
V gene: TRBV5-1
J gene: TRBJ1-2
clone size: NA

CDR3 protein: CASAQGDLNTQYF
CDR3 DNA: TGCGCCAGCGCCCAGGGTGATTTAAATACGCAGTATTTT
D gene: NA
V gene: TRBV5-1
J gene: TRBJ2-3
clone size: few

CDR3 protein: CASSPNLLKTNTGELFF
CDR3 DNA: TGTGCCAGCAGCCCCAACTTACTAAAAACGAACACCGGGGAGCTGTTTTTT
D gene: NA
V gene: TRBV7-3
J gene: TRBJ2-2
clone size: once

CDR3 protein: CSARVDGGYTF
CDR3 DNA: TGCAGTGCTAGAGTCGACGGGGGCTACACCTTC
D gene: NA
V gene: TRBV20-1
J gene: TRBJ1-2
clone size: NA

CDR3 protein: CASSLQGADTEAFF
CDR3 DNA: TGTGCCAGCAGTTTACAAGGGGCCGATACTGAAGCTTTCTTT
D gene: NA
V gene: TRBV28
J gene: TRBJ1-1
clone size: once

CDR3 protein: CASSSPARGDGYTF
CDR3 DNA: TGTGCCAGCAGTTCCCCCGCCAGGGGTGATGGCTACACCTTC
D gene: NA
V gene: TRBV6-6
J gene: TRBJ1-2
clone size: NA

CDR3 protein: CASSTGQGSYEQYF
CDR3 DNA: TGTGCCAGCAGCACGGGACAGGGGTCCTACGAGCAGTACTTC
D gene: TRBD1
V gene: TRBV7-3
J gene: TRBJ2-7
clone size: NA

CDR3 protein: CASSPRELAIEQYF
CDR3 DNA: TGTGCCAGCAGTCCCCGGGAGTTGGCGATCGAGCAGTACTTC
D gene: NA
V gene: TRBV6-6
J gene: TRBJ2-7
clone size: NA

CDR3 protein: CASSYGTTSNQPQHF
CDR3 DNA: TGTGCCAGCAGCTACGGGACAACTAGCAATCAGCCCCAGCATTTT
D gene: NA
V gene: TRBV7-9
J gene: TRBJ1-5
clone size: NA

CDR3 protein: CASSQAGIGGYTF
CDR3 DNA: TGTGCCAGCAGCCAGGCAGGGATCGGTGGCTACACCTTC
D gene: NA
V gene: TRBV14
J gene: TRBJ1-2
clone size: NA

CDR3 protein: CASSPGTSGTDTQYF
CDR3 DNA: TGCGCCAGCAGCCCCGGGACTAGCGGCACAGATACGCAGTATTTT
D gene: TRBD2
V gene: TRBV5-1
J gene: TRBJ2-3
clone size: NA

CDR3 protein: CASSTDGAGMADTQYF
CDR3 DNA: TGTGCCAGCAGCACAGATGGGGCAGGGATGGCAGATACGCAGTATTTT
D gene: NA
V gene: TRBV7-2
J gene: TRBJ2-3
clone size: once

CDR3 protein: CASSLVPKETQYF
CDR3 DNA: TGCGCCAGCAGCTTGGTGCCTAAAGAGACCCAGTACTTC
D gene: NA
V gene: TRBV5-1
J gene: TRBJ2-5
clone size: NA

CDR3 protein: CASSQDSGFNEKLFF
CDR3 DNA: TGCGCCAGCAGCCAAGATTCGGGGTTCAATGAAAAACTGTTTTTT
D gene: NA
V gene: TRBV4-1
J gene: TRBJ1-4
clone size: few

CDR3 protein: CASSEGTGVYEQYF
CDR3 DNA: TGTGCCAGCAGTGAAGGGACAGGGGTCTACGAGCAGTACTTC
D gene: TRBD1
V gene: TRBV6-1
J gene: TRBJ2-7
clone size: NA

CDR3 protein: CASSLVAGWELFF
CDR3 DNA: TGTGCCAGCAGCTTGGTAGCGGGGTGGGAGCTGTTTTTT
D gene: TRBD2
V gene: TRBV11-2
J gene: TRBJ2-2
clone size: few

CDR3 protein: CASSQWGGYAFF
CDR3 DNA: TGTGCCAGCAGCCAATGGGGAGGGTATGCTTTCTTT
D gene: NA
V gene: TRBV3-1/TRBV3-2
J gene: TRBJ1-1
clone size: NA

CDR3 protein: CASSILAGGYNEQFF
CDR3 DNA: TGTGCCAGCAGCATTCTAGCGGGGGGGTACAATGAGCAGTTCTTC
D gene: TRBD2
V gene: TRBV5-5
J gene: TRBJ2-1
clone size: NA

CDR3 protein: CASTNRGIYTGELFF
CDR3 DNA: TGTGCCAGCACGAATCGGGGGATCTACACCGGGGAGCTGTTTTTT
D gene: NA
V gene: TRBV7-2
J gene: TRBJ2-2
clone size: NA

CDR3 protein: CASSTSGDSRTQYF
CDR3 DNA: TGTGCCAGTAGCACTAGCGGGGATTCCCGTACGCAGTATTTT
D gene: TRBD2
V gene: TRBV19
J gene: TRBJ2-3
clone size: NA

CDR3 protein: CASSPSGYSNQPQHF
CDR3 DNA: TGTGCCAGCAGTCCCAGCGGCTATAGCAATCAGCCCCAGCATTTT
D gene: NA
V gene: TRBV5-5
J gene: TRBJ1-5
clone size: NA

CDR3 protein: CASSYGPGLRMQPQHF
CDR3 DNA: TGTGCCAGCAGTTACGGACCGGGACTGAGAATGCAGCCCCAGCATTTT
D gene: NA
V gene: TRBV6-2/TRBV6-3
J gene: TRBJ1-5
clone size: NA

CDR3 protein: CASRPRTSFGEKLFF
CDR3 DNA: TGTGCCAGTAGACCTCGGACTAGCTTCGGTGAAAAACTGTTTTTT
D gene: NA
V gene: TRBV19
J gene: TRBJ1-4
clone size: NA